This T cell receptor (beta chain) comes out of a study of T cell changes during pregnancy in multiple sclerosis. Sequencing used immunoSEQ multiplex PCR; TCRdb keeps in-frame clones, though not all of them. The sample has about 48,000 clones; 85% to 95% are singletons. As to this clone: The sample contains more than one DNA sequence encoding this CDR3.

The CDR3 extends over 13 amino acids. Germline CDR1 and CDR2: SGHDN and FVKESK. V trimming: 6 bases; J trimming: 2 bases; junction bases outside the gene matches: 4. This chain uses TRBV14 with TRBJ2-7, with 7 positions matching TRBD1. The sequencing used CD4+ T cells from peripheral blood mononuclear cells, collected in the second trimester of pregnancy. The sequence was obtained from a female donor in good health, enrolled as a control in a pregnancy study. CDR3 nucleotides: TGTGCCAGCAGGCGAACAGGGGCCTACGAGCAGTACTTC. This gives the protein CASRRTGAYEQYF.